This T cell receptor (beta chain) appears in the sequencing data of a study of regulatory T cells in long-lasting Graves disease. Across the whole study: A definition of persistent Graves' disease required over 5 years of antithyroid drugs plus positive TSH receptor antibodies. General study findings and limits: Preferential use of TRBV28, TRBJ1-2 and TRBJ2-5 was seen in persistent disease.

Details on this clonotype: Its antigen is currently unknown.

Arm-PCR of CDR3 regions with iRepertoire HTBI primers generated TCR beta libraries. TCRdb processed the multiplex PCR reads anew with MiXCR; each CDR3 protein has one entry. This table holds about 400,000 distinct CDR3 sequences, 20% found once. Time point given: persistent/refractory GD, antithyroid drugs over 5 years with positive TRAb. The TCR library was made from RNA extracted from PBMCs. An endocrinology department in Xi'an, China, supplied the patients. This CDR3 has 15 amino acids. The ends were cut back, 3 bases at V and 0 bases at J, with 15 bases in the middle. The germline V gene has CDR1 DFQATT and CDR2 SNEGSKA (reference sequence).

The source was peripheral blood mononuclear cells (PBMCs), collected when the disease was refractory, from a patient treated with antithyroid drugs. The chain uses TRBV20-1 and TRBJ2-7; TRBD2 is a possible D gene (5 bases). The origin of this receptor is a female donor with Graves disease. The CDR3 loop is CSASKPTRNSYEQYF. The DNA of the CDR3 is TGCAGTGCTAGCAAACCAACTAGGAACTCCTACGAGCAGTACTTC.